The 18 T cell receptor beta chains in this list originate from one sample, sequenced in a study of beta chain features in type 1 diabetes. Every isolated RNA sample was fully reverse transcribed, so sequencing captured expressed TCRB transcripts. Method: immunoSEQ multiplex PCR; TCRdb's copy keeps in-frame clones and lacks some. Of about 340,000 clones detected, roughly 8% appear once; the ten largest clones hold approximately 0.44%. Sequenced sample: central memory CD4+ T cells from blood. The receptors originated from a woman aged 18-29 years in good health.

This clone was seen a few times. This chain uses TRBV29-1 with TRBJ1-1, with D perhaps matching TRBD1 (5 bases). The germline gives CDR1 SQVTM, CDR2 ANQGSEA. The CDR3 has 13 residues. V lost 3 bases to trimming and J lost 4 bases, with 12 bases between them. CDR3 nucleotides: TGCAGCGTTGACGAGGGGTCGGGCACTGAAGCTTTCTTT. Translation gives CSVDEGSGTEAFF.

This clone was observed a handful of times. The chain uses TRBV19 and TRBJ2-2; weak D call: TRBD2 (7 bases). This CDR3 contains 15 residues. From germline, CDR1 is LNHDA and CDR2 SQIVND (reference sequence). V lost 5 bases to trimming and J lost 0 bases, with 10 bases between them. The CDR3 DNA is TGTGCCAGTAGTCGGGGGGCCACGAACACCGGGGAGCTGTTTTTT. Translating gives CASSRGATNTGELFF.

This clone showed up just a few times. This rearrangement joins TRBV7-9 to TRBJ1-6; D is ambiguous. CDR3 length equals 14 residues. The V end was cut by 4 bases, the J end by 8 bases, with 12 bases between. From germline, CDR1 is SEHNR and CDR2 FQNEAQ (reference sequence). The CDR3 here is CASSSHETHSPLHF. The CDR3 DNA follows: TGTGCCAGCAGCTCTCACGAGACTCATTCACCCCTCCACTTT.

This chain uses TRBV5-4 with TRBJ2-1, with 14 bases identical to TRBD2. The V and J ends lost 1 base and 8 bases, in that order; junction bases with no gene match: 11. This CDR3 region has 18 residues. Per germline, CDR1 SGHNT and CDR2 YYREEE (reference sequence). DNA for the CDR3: TGTGCCAGCAGCTTGAGTCGCGGACTAGCGGGAGGCTCCCATGAGCAGTTCTTC. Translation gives CASSLSRGLAGGSHEQFF.

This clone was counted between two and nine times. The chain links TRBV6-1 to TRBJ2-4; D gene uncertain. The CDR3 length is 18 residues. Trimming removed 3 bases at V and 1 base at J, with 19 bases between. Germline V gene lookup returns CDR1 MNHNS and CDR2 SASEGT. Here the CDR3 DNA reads TGTGCCAGCAGTGAGGGTTTTCTTCGGCCTACGGCCAAAAACATTCAGTACTTC. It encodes CASSEGFLRPTAKNIQYF.

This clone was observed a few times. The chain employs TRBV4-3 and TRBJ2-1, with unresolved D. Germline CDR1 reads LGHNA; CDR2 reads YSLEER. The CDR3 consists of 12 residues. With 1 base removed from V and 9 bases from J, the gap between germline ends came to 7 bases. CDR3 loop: CASSQGPGEQFF. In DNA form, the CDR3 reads TGCGCCAGCAGCCAAGGTCCGGGTGAGCAGTTCTTC.

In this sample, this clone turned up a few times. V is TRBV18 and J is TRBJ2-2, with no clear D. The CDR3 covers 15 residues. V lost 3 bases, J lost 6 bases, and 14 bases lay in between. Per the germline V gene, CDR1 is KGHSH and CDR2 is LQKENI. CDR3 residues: CASSPSLVSAGELFF. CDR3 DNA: TGTGCCAGCTCACCTAGTCTTGTGTCCGCCGGGGAGCTGTTTTTT.

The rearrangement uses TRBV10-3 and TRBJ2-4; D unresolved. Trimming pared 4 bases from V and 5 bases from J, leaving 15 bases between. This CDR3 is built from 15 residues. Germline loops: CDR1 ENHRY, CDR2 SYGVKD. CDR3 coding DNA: TGTGCCATCAGTGGGCTTAGAGGTGGGGAAAACATTCAGTACTTC. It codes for CAISGLRGGENIQYF.

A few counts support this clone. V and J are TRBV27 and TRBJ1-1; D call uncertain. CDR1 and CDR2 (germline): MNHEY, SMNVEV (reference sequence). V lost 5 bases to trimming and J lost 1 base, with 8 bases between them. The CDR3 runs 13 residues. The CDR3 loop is CASSPASNTEAFF. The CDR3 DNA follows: TGTGCCAGCAGTCCGGCCTCGAACACTGAAGCTTTCTTT.

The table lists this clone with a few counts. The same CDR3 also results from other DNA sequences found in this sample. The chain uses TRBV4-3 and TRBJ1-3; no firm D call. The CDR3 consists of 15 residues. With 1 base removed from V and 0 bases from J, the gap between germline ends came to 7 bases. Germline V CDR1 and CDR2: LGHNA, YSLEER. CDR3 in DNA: TGCGCCAGCAGCCAAGGGCAGAGCTCTGGAAACACCATATATTTT. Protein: CASSQGQSSGNTIYF.

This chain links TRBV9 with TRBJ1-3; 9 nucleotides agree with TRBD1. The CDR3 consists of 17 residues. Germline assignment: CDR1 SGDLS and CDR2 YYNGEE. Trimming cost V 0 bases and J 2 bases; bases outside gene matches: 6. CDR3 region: CASSVAPGTGTGNTIYF. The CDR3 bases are TGTGCCAGCAGCGTAGCTCCCGGGACAGGGACTGGAAACACCATATATTTT.

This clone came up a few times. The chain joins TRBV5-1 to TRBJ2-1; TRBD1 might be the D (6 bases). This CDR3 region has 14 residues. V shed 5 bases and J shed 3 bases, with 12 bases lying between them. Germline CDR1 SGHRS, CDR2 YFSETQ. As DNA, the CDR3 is TGCGCCAGCAGTGAAGGACAGCACTACAATGAGCAGTTCTTC. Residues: CASSEGQHYNEQFF.

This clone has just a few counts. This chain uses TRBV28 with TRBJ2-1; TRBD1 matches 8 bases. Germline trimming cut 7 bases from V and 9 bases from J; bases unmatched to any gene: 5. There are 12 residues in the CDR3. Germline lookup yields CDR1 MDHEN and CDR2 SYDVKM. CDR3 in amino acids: CASKQGDGEQFF. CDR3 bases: TGTGCCAGCAAACAGGGGGACGGTGAGCAGTTCTTC.

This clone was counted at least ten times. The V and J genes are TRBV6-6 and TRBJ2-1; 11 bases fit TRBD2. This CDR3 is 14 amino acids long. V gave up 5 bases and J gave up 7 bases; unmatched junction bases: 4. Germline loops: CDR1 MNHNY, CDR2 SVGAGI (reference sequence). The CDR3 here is CASSPSSGRNEQFF. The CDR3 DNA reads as TGTGCCAGCAGTCCGTCTAGCGGGAGGAATGAGCAGTTCTTC.

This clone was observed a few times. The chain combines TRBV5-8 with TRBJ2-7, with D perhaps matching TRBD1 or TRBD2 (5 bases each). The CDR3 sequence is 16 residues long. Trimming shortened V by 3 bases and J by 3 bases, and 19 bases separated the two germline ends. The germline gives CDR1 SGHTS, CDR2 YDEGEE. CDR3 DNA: TGTGCCAGCAGCTCGGGCCGGGACGGAGAGAGCTACGAGCAGTACTTC. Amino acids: CASSSGRDGESYEQYF. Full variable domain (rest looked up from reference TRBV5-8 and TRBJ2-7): EAGVTQSPTHLIKTRGQQATLRCSPISGHTSVYWYQQALGLGLQFLLWYDEGEERNRGNFPPRFSGRQFPNYSSELNVNALELEDSALYLCASSSGRDGESYEQYFGPGTRLTVT.

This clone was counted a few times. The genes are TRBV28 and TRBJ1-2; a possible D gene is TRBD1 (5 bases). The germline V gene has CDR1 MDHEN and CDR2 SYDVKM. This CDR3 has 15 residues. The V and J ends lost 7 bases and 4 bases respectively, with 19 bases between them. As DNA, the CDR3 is TGTGCCAGCATGGAAAGGGGTCGGCGCACCTATGGCTACACCTTC. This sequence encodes CASMERGRRTYGYTF.

In nucleotides, the CDR3 is TGTGCCAGCTCACCACCCGGGACTAGCGGGAGGGGCGAGCAGTACTTC. Protein product: CASSPPGTSGRGEQYF. The rearrangement uses TRBV18 and TRBJ2-5; 16 bases match TRBD2. The end of the DNA aligns better with TRBJ2-7, so the J call may be wrong. The V gene's germline CDR1 is KGHSH and CDR2 LQKENI. The CDR3 contains 16 residues.

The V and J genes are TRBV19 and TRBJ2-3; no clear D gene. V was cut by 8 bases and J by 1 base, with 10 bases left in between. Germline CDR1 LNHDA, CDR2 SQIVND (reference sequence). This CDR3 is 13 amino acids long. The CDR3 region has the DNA TGTGCCAGTCGTAATTCTGGCACAGATACGCAGTATTTT. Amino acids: CASRNSGTDTQYF.